These T cell receptor beta chains were read from a single sample in a study of cytomegalovirus exposure and HLA in healthy donors. The data were produced by immunoSEQ multiplex PCR, yet TCRdb's version contains in-frame clones alone and is incomplete. The repertoire includes some 170,000 clones, roughly 76% of them detected once, and 4.9% sits in the top ten. Sequencing was performed on PBMCs. The receptors were gathered from a woman aged 18-29 years in good health and CMV-seropositive. Both conserved end residues are part of each CDR3. The D gene is left open where the match is weak. Rows may omit the clone size; those that give it use once, few, many or a size class.

clone_size	v_call	d_call	j_call	cdr3_aa	cdr3_nt
.	TRBV28	TRBD2	TRBJ2-2	CATNGGAGIGELFF	TGTGCCACCAACGGGGGGGCAGGTATCGGGGAGCTGTTTTTT
.	TRBV5-6	TRBD2	TRBJ2-3	CASSGLSGGASDTQYF	TGTGCCAGCAGCGGCCTTAGCGGGGGGGCCTCAGATACGCAGTATTTT
once	TRBV15	TRBD2	TRBJ2-2	CATSKSSGGFRELFF	TGTGCCACCAGCAAATCCAGCGGGGGGTTCAGGGAGCTGTTTTTT
.	TRBV27	.	TRBJ2-1	CASSFAASSYNEQFF	TGTGCCAGCAGTTTTGCGGCCTCCTCCTACAATGAGCAGTTCTTC
.	TRBV7-6	TRBD1	TRBJ1-1	CASSPRPTGSNTEAFF	TGTGCCAGCAGCCCTAGGCCGACAGGGAGTAACACTGAAGCTTTCTTT
.	TRBV9	TRBD1	TRBJ2-6	CASSVVPGGGANVLTF	TGTGCCAGCAGCGTAGTTCCAGGGGGTGGGGCCAACGTCCTGACTTTC
few	TRBV4-3	TRBD1	TRBJ1-3	CASSQDRGRGPGNTIYF	TGCGCCAGCAGCCAAGATCGGGGCAGGGGGCCTGGAAACACCATATATTTT
.	TRBV29-1	TRBD1	TRBJ2-1	CSVEDPGQGHYNEQFF	TGCAGCGTTGAAGATCCGGGACAGGGACACTACAATGAGCAGTTCTTC
few	TRBV4-3	.	TRBJ1-4	CASSQDRTASLQF	TGCGCCAGCAGCCAAGATAGGACAGCCTCCCTACAATTT
.	TRBV15	.	TRBJ1-5	CATSRDGRGGNQPQHF	TGTGCCACCAGCAGAGATGGCAGGGGAGGCAATCAGCCCCAGCATTTT
.	TRBV30	TRBD1	TRBJ2-7	CAWTPPGQGFYEQYF	TGTGCCTGGACCCCTCCGGGACAGGGGTTCTACGAGCAGTACTTC
.	TRBV11-1	.	TRBJ2-3	CASSPRAHTDTQYF	TGTGCCAGCAGCCCGAGGGCCCACACAGATACGCAGTATTTT
.	TRBV5-1	TRBD1	TRBJ2-2	CASRTGQGTGGELFF	TGCGCCAGCAGGACGGGACAGGGAACGGGCGGGGAGCTGTTTTTT
.	TRBV6-5	TRBD1	TRBJ1-5	CASSPDRAEYQPQHF	TGTGCCAGCAGTCCAGACAGGGCCGAATATCAGCCCCAGCATTTT
.	TRBV5-4	.	TRBJ2-6	CASSSRNNPGANVLTF	TGTGCCAGCAGCTCGCGGAACAATCCTGGGGCCAACGTCCTGACTTTC
.	TRBV10-3	.	TRBJ1-1	CAIQRHTNTEAFF	TGTGCCATACAAAGACATACGAACACTGAAGCTTTCTTT
few	TRBV5-1	TRBD1	TRBJ1-1	CASSGGQMNTEAFF	TGCGCCAGCAGCGGGGGACAGATGAACACTGAAGCTTTCTTT
few	TRBV7-9	.	TRBJ1-5	CASSSTTGNQPQHF	TGTGCCAGCAGCTCGACTACGGGGAATCAGCCCCAGCATTTT
once	TRBV9	.	TRBJ2-1	CASGTGGTHNEQFF	TGTGCCAGCGGAACCGGGGGAACCCACAATGAGCAGTTCTTC
.	TRBV6-1	TRBD2	TRBJ2-5	CASSEIGGGARPQYF	TGTGCCAGCAGTGAAATAGGCGGGGGGGCCCGTCCCCAGTACTTC
few	TRBV27	TRBD1	TRBJ1-5	CASSFRTGGASNQPQHF	TGTGCCAGCAGTTTCCGGACAGGGGGCGCCTCAAATCAGCCCCAGCATTTT
few	TRBV10-3	TRBD1	TRBJ1-3	CAIRGIGDRGGTGNTIYF	TGTGCCATCAGAGGGATAGGAGACAGGGGAGGAACTGGAAACACCATATATTTT
once	TRBV7-9	.	TRBJ2-5	CASRTSTSVETQYF	TGTGCCAGTAGAACTAGCACCTCCGTAGAGACCCAGTACTTC
.	TRBV27	TRBD1	TRBJ2-3	CASSFLGDRADTQYF	TGTGCCAGCAGTTTCTTGGGGGACAGGGCTGATACGCAGTATTTT
.	TRBV7-2	TRBD2	TRBJ2-3	CASSLWMRGGGDTQYF	TGTGCCAGCAGCTTATGGATGCGGGGGGGCGGGGATACGCAGTATTTT
.	TRBV28	TRBD1	TRBJ1-2	CASSFPGQGEESYGYTF	TGTGCCAGCAGTTTCCCGGGACAGGGAGAAGAGAGCTATGGCTACACCTTC
.	TRBV30	.	TRBJ2-5	CAWRSDRKQETQYF	TGTGCCTGGAGATCTGACAGGAAGCAAGAGACCCAGTACTTC
.	TRBV29-1	TRBD1	TRBJ1-2	CSVPGQVNYGYTF	TGCAGCGTTCCGGGACAGGTTAACTATGGCTACACCTTC
.	TRBV9	TRBD1	TRBJ2-3	CASSVEVGGPVFTDTQYF	TGTGCCAGCAGCGTAGAGGTAGGGGGCCCCGTTTTCACAGATACGCAGTATTTT
once	TRBV9	.	TRBJ2-4	CASSVGQGIQYF	TGTGCCAGCAGCGTGGGGCAGGGTATTCAGTACTTC
.	TRBV6-4	.	TRBJ2-3	CASSEGRSSAPDTQYF	TGTGCCAGCAGTGAGGGCCGCTCTAGCGCCCCAGATACGCAGTATTTT
.	TRBV1	.	TRBJ1-5	CTSSPGEGDRGPSDSNQPQHF	TGCACCAGCAGCCCCGGAGAGGGGGACAGGGGGCCGTCCGATAGCAATCAGCCCCAGCATTTT
.	TRBV19	.	TRBJ2-3	CASSSQGVLSTDTQYF	TGTGCCAGTAGCTCCCAGGGCGTCCTTAGCACAGATACGCAGTATTTT
.	TRBV15	TRBD1	TRBJ2-1	CATSGLTGGPYNEQFF	TGTGCCACCAGCGGTCTTACAGGGGGCCCTTACAATGAGCAGTTCTTC
once	TRBV28	.	TRBJ1-2	CASSLLGGYGYTF	TGTGCCAGCAGTTTACTCGGCGGATATGGCTACACCTTC
.	TRBV6-5	TRBD1	TRBJ2-7	CASSDGQGSYEQYF	TGTGCCAGCAGTGACGGACAGGGTTCCTACGAGCAGTACTTC
.	TRBV7-6	TRBD2	TRBJ2-3	CASSLVFLPSGGARDTQYF	TGTGCCAGCAGCTTAGTGTTTTTACCTAGCGGGGGGGCAAGAGATACGCAGTATTTT
.	TRBV4-3	.	TRBJ2-1	CASSPRRRGTHNEQFF	TGCGCCAGCAGCCCCCGGCGTCGGGGGACCCACAATGAGCAGTTCTTC
.	TRBV12-5	.	TRBJ1-1	CASGIQGRDTEAFF	TGTGCTAGTGGTATTCAGGGAAGGGACACTGAAGCTTTCTTT
few	TRBV5-1	TRBD1	TRBJ1-2	CASSLEDRAGQEF	TGCGCCAGCAGCTTGGAGGATCGAGCAGGACAGGAATTC
.	TRBV14	.	TRBJ2-4	CASSQGQKNIQYF	TGTGCCAGCAGCCAAGGTCAGAAAAACATTCAGTACTTC
once	TRBV5-1	.	TRBJ2-1	CASSLVQGGEQFF	TGCGCCAGCAGCTTGGTACAGGGCGGTGAGCAGTTCTTC
.	TRBV2	TRBD1	TRBJ1-2	CASSEGGQDRWGYTF	TGTGCCAGCAGTGAAGGGGGACAGGACCGCTGGGGCTACACCTTC
.	TRBV7-2	.	TRBJ2-5	CASSLERRGETQYF	TGTGCCAGCAGCTTAGAGCGAAGGGGGGAGACCCAGTACTTC